Shown below are 9 T cell receptor beta chains from a single sample sequenced in a study of T-cell memory formation after mild COVID-19. TCRdb re-called the 5' RACE reads through MiXCR, storing one row per CDR3 protein. The sample lists tens of thousands of distinct CDR3 sequences; 7% to 8% were seen once. Sample: PBMCs or a T cell subset sorted from them (not recorded which). The receptors originated from a man aged 18 to 35 who had mild COVID-19 (a few samples of this study predate the infection). Cell type and time point are not known.

This clonotype occurred many times. V usage is TRBV5-1 and J usage is TRBJ2-3; TRBD2 is a possible D gene (6 bases). The ends were cut back, 4 bases at V and 7 bases at J, with 16 bases in the middle. CDR1 SGHRS and CDR2 YFSETQ come from the germline V gene. The CDR3 has 14 amino acids. CDR3 sequence (DNA): TGCGCCAGCAGCCTGCGGACGGGAGCACATACGCAGTATTTT. Residues: CASSLRTGAHTQYF.

This clonotype was found a few times. The genes are TRBV18 and TRBJ2-5, with 12 positions matching TRBD2. Germline V lookup: CDR1 KGHSH, CDR2 LQKENI. The CDR3 loop spans 15 amino acids. With V trimmed by 6 bases and J by 2 bases, 4 bases remained unmatched. CDR3 amino acids: CASSRGLAGQETQYF. The CDR3 DNA follows: TGTGCCAGCTCCCGTGGACTAGCGGGACAAGAGACCCAGTACTTC. Full variable domain (outside the CDR3, taken from reference TRBV18 and TRBJ2-5): NAGVMQNPRHLVRRRGQEARLRCSPMKGHSHVYWYRQLPEEGLKFMVYLQKENIIDESGMPKERFSAEFPKEGPSILRIQQVVRGDSAAYFCASSRGLAGQETQYFGPGTRLLVL.

The table lists this clonotype with a few counts. V and J are TRBV5-1 and TRBJ2-1; D is possibly TRBD2 (6 bases). In germline, CDR1 is SGHRS, CDR2 YFSETQ. CDR3 length: 15 amino acids. With 0 bases removed from V and 4 bases from J, the gap between germline ends came to 11 bases. The CDR3: CASSLGDGGYNEQFF. The CDR3 bases are TGCGCCAGCAGCTTGGGGGACGGGGGTTACAATGAGCAGTTCTTC.

This clonotype has just a few counts. V is TRBV12-3 or TRBV12-4 and J is TRBJ1-1, with D maybe TRBD1 (5 bases). CDR3 size: 15 residues. The V and J ends lost 3 bases and 3 bases respectively, with 14 bases between them. The CDR3 bases are TGTGCCAGCAGTTTTTCAGGGAATAGGTACACTGAAGCTTTCTTT. It specifies CASSFSGNRYTEAFF.

This clonotype appeared a few times. The rearrangement uses TRBV4-3 and TRBJ2-2; 15 positions match TRBD2. Germline assignment: CDR1 LGHNA and CDR2 YSLEER. This CDR3 region has 21 residues. V lost 0 bases to trimming and J lost 0 bases; unmatched junction nucleotides: 8. Here the CDR3 DNA reads TGCGCCAGCAGCCAAGATGGGACTAGCGGGGGGCCCCTCGCGAACACCGGGGAGCTGTTTTTT. This gives the protein CASSQDGTSGGPLANTGELFF.

The rearrangement links TRBV7-9 to TRBJ2-1; 9 nucleotides agree with TRBD2. The germline V gene encodes CDR1 SEHNR and CDR2 FQNEAQ (reference sequence). With 5 bases clipped from V and 0 bases from J, the junction kept 8 bases outside the gene matches. This CDR3 has 17 amino acids. The CDR3 reads CASSTLAGAGSYNEQFF. The CDR3 nucleotides read TGTGCCAGCAGCACGTTAGCGGGGGCCGGCTCCTACAATGAGCAGTTCTTC.

The sample holds a few counts of this clonotype. The CDR3 region is CASSGTSGVTDTQYF. The CDR3, as DNA: TGTGCCAGCAGTGGGACTAGCGGGGTCACAGATACGCAGTATTTT. The rearrangement links TRBV6-6 to TRBJ2-3; 13 bases line up with TRBD2. V was clipped by 5 bases and J by 2 bases; unmatched bases: 1. The CDR3 length is 15 residues. CDR1 is MNHNY and CDR2 is SVGAGI in the germline V gene (reference sequence).

This clonotype was recorded many times. The chain recombines TRBV9 with TRBJ2-1, with 8 bases aligning to TRBD2. The CDR3 has 17 amino acids. V lost 4 bases and J lost 4; bases outside the gene matches: 13. Germline V gene sequence: CDR1 SGDLS, CDR2 YYNGEE. CDR3 in amino acids: CASSPGAASGSYNEQFF. Here the CDR3 DNA reads TGTGCCAGCAGCCCTGGGGCGGCTAGCGGGTCTTACAATGAGCAGTTCTTC.

The rearrangement joins TRBV11-2 to TRBJ1-2; possibly TRBD1 for D (5 bases). Germline CDR1 reads SGHAT; CDR2 reads FQNNGV. The CDR3 is 15 residues long. With 0 bases removed from V and 8 bases from J, the gap between germline ends came to 16 bases. The CDR3 DNA is TGTGCCAGCAGCTTAGACTCTCGGCGTGGGACGGGCTACACCTTC. This sequence encodes CASSLDSRRGTGYTF.